This TCR beta chain was identified during a study of OX40 agonist ivuxolimab in advanced cancers. Background on the study: Patients undergoing dose escalation presented with hepatocellular carcinoma, melanoma, renal cell or head and neck cancer.

The data were produced by immunoSEQ multiplex PCR, yet TCRdb's version contains in-frame clones alone and is incomplete. The table lists about 77,000 clones, around 85% of them singletons. It was autoimmune disease history or systemic immunosuppression that excluded patients. Baseline, cycle 4 day 1, and cycle 7 day 1 were the blood sampling points. This TCR derives from an adult with an advanced solid tumor such as melanoma, head and neck, liver or kidney cancer. The material sequenced was CD4+ or CD8+ T cells sorted from blood, taken in a trial of the OX40 agonist ivuxolimab.

The CDR3 loop is CSVSARADTQYF. The CDR3 DNA reads TGCAGCGTTTCCGCGCGCGCAGATACGCAGTATTTT. V usage is TRBV29-1 and J usage is TRBJ2-3; D call uncertain. The CDR3 runs to 12 residues. The V and J ends lost 5 bases and 4 bases respectively, with 10 bases between them. CDR1 SQVTM and CDR2 ANQGSEA come from the germline V gene.